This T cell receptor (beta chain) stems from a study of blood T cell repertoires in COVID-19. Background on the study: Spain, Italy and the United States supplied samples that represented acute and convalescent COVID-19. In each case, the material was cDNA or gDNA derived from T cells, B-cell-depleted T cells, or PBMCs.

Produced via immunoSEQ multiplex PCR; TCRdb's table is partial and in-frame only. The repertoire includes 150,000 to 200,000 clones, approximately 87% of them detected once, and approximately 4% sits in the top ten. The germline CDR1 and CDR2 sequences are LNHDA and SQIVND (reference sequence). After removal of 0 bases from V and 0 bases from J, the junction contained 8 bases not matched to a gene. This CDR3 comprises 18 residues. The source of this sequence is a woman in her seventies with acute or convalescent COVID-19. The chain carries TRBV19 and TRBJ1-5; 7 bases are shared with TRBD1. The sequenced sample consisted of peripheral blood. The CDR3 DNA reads TGTGCCAGTAGTATAGACCAGGGGGGACAGTATAGCAATCAGCCCCAGCATTTT. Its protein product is CASSIDQGGQYSNQPQHF.